The rows below give T cell receptor beta chains drawn from one sample of a study of neurological immune-mediated disorders. Using its own MiXCR run on the 5' RACE reads, TCRdb lists one record per CDR3 protein. The table has about 77,000 distinct CDR3 sequences, about 9.7% seen once; the top ten hold around 1.7%. The sequenced material came from PBMCs. The receptor set was obtained from a man aged 50-59 years in good health. The CDR3 runs from the conserved cysteine through the conserved F or W. Each record gives: clone size, D gene, J gene, V gene, CDR3 DNA, CDR3 protein. D genes are given only for firm matches. A row's size may be missing; if present it is once, few, many or a size class.

many | NA | TRBJ2-7 | TRBV10-3 | TGTGCCATTAAACGACAGGACTCCTACGAGCAGTACTTC | CAIKRQDSYEQYF
many | TRBD2 | TRBJ2-1 | TRBV5-6 | TGTGCCAGCAGCACCCACTCGACTAGCGGTCCCTACAATGAGCAGTTCTTC | CASSTHSTSGPYNEQFF
many | NA | TRBJ2-1 | TRBV6-1 | TGTGCCAGCAGGAGGGCAGGGAACAATGAGCAGTTCTTC | CASRRAGNNEQFF
many | TRBD1 | TRBJ1-6 | TRBV5-1 | TGCGCCAGCAGCTACGGGACAGAGCCACCCCTCCACTTT | CASSYGTEPPLHF
many | NA | TRBJ1-1 | TRBV24-1 | TGTGCCACCAGCAGCTCCCACTGGATGGGCAGTGAAGCTTTCTTT | CATSSSHWMGSEAFF
many | NA | TRBJ2-7 | TRBV20-1 | TGCAGTGCTAATAAACGACGGGACGGCGACTACGAGCAGTACTTC | CSANKRRDGDYEQYF
many | NA | TRBJ2-7 | TRBV5-1 | TGCGCCAGCAGCTCCGAAGGGGAAACGAACTCCTACGAGCAGTACTTC | CASSSEGETNSYEQYF
many | NA | TRBJ2-7 | TRBV5-1 | TGCGCCAGCAGCCCTAGAGAGATCCACGAGCAGTACTTC | CASSPREIHEQYF
few | NA | TRBJ2-2 | TRBV20-1 | TGCAGTGCTAGAGATCGGGAACCCGGGGAGCTGTTTTTT | CSARDREPGELFF
many | NA | TRBJ2-3 | TRBV5-5 | TGTGCCAGCAGACTGCCCGGGACGGTTCAAGATACGCAGTATTTT | CASRLPGTVQDTQYF
many | NA | TRBJ2-5 | TRBV7-9 | TGTGCCAGCAGCAGGATAGAGACCCAGTACTTC | CASSRIETQYF
many | NA | TRBJ1-5 | TRBV9 | TGTGCCAGCAGCGGGGAGTTCAATCAGCCCCAGCATTTT | CASSGEFNQPQHF
many | NA | TRBJ2-5 | TRBV14 | TGTGCCAGCAGCCATTGGGAAGGTTCGATAGGGGAGACCCAGTACTTC | CASSHWEGSIGETQYF
many | NA | TRBJ2-1 | TRBV5-1 | TGCGCCAGCAGCTTAAGAAGAGGAGATGAGCAGTTCTTC | CASSLRRGDEQFF
many | TRBD1 | TRBJ1-4 | TRBV5-1 | TGCGCCAGCAGCTTACAGGGGAAGGAAAAACTGTTTTTT | CASSLQGKEKLFF
many | NA | TRBJ1-1 | TRBV29-1 | TGCAGCGTTGAAAGAGGGAACACTGAAGCTTTCTTT | CSVERGNTEAFF
many | TRBD2 | TRBJ2-5 | TRBV9 | TGTGCCAGCAGCGCAGCGGGGGGAGAGACCCAGTACTTC | CASSAAGGETQYF
many | TRBD2 | TRBJ2-1 | TRBV6-1 | TGTGCCAGCAGAGAACCGGGACTAGCGGGAGGTTACAATGAGCAGTTCTTC | CASREPGLAGGYNEQFF
many | NA | TRBJ2-1 | TRBV5-6 | TGTGCCAGCAGCTGGGGACACGACAACAATGAGCAGTTCTTC | CASSWGHDNNEQFF
NA | NA | TRBJ2-5 | TRBV6-6 | TGTGCCAGCGGGAAGGCCGGGACTCAAGAGACCCAGTACTTC | CASGKAGTQETQYF
NA | TRBD2 | TRBJ2-2 | TRBV20-1 | TGCAGTGCTACGAATCTAGCGGGTGATAGACCGAACACCGGGGAGCTGTTTTTT | CSATNLAGDRPNTGELFF
many | NA | TRBJ2-3 | TRBV24-1 | TGTGCCACCGCGTTTGGAGGGAACGAAGATACGCAGTATTTT | CATAFGGNEDTQYF
many | TRBD2 | TRBJ2-1 | TRBV7-8 | TGTGCCAGCAGCCAGGGACTAGCGGAGAGTAATAGAGGACACAATGAGCAGTTCTTC | CASSQGLAESNRGHNEQFF
many | TRBD2 | TRBJ2-3 | TRBV20-1 | TGCAGTGCGCCAGCGGGGGGGTCCACAGATACGCAGTATTTT | CSAPAGGSTDTQYF
many | NA | TRBJ2-7 | TRBV5-1 | TGCGCCAGCAGACCCCCGTCGAACCGGCAAGGGGAGCAGTACTTC | CASRPPSNRQGEQYF
many | TRBD2 | TRBJ2-1 | TRBV6-1 | TGTGCCAGCAGTGAACTAGCGGGCTCCTACAATGAGCAGTTCTTC | CASSELAGSYNEQFF
NA | TRBD1 | TRBJ1-5 | TRBV28 | TGTGCCAGCAGTTTCTGGACAGGGAAATTCAATCAGCACCAGCATTTT | CASSFWTGKFNQHQHF
many | NA | TRBJ2-2 | TRBV7-2 | TGTGCCAGCAGGTCCAACTCGGGAGCGAACACCGGGGAGCTGTTTTTT | CASRSNSGANTGELFF
many | TRBD1 | TRBJ1-1 | TRBV20-1 | TGCAGTGCTAGAGATCACAGGGGAGGCACTGAAGCTTTCTTT | CSARDHRGGTEAFF
many | NA | TRBJ2-3 | TRBV29-1 | TGCAGCGTTCGGTTACTCACAGATACGCAGTATTTT | CSVRLLTDTQYF
many | TRBD1 | TRBJ2-7 | TRBV7-2 | TGTGCCAGCAGCTTAGTATATGGGCAGGGGGCTAACGAGCAGTACTTC | CASSLVYGQGANEQYF
many | NA | TRBJ2-7 | TRBV10-3 | TGTGCCATCAGTGATACAGGGGAGGGAATAGAGCAGTACTTC | CAISDTGEGIEQYF
many | NA | TRBJ2-7 | TRBV5-1 | TGCGCCAGCAGCTTGGAGTCTCCCCGCTACGAGCAGTACTTC | CASSLESPRYEQYF
many | NA | TRBJ2-3 | TRBV10-3 | TGTGCCATCAGTGAGTCGACGGCGGAGTCAGATACGCAGTATTTT | CAISESTAESDTQYF
many | NA | TRBJ1-1 | TRBV7-6 | TGTGCCAGCAGCTCAGGTCTGCGGGCTTTCTTT | CASSSGLRAFF
many | NA | TRBJ2-5 | TRBV24-1 | TGTGCCACCGAAGGTTTGGGGGGAATGGAGACCCAGTACTTC | CATEGLGGMETQYF
many | NA | TRBJ1-2 | TRBV10-3 | TGTGCCATCAGTGAGTCGTCCTTCCCGCCCGATGGCTACACCTTC | CAISESSFPPDGYTF
many | TRBD2 | TRBJ2-1 | TRBV5-1 | TGCGCCAGCAGCTTGGATCAGCGGGGGTCATACAATGAGCAGTTCTTC | CASSLDQRGSYNEQFF
few | NA | TRBJ2-5 | TRBV28 | TGTGCCAGCAGTCTCACAGGGATCCGGGGGACCCAGTACTTC | CASSLTGIRGTQYF
many | NA | TRBJ2-5 | TRBV11-2 | TGTGCCAGCAGCCCGGGACGGTCCCAAGAGACCCAGTACTTC | CASSPGRSQETQYF
many | NA | TRBJ2-5 | TRBV5-1 | TGCGCCAGCAGCTTGGGTGGAGAAGAGACCCAGTACTTC | CASSLGGEETQYF
many | NA | TRBJ1-2 | TRBV20-1 | TGCAGTGCCGGGCGAGGGGCTAACTATGGCTACACCTTC | CSAGRGANYGYTF
many | TRBD1 | TRBJ2-6 | TRBV6-2/TRBV6-3 | TGTGCCTCGACAGGGGGGAAGTCCTGGGCTGGGGCCAACGTCCTGACTTTC | CASTGGKSWAGANVLTF
many | NA | TRBJ2-5 | TRBV7-7 | TGTGCCAGCAGCTTAGTCGGACCACCGCAAGAGACCCAGTACTTC | CASSLVGPPQETQYF
many | NA | TRBJ1-1 | TRBV28 | TGTGCCAGCAGTTTGTCGGCAGCTAGGACTGAAGCTTTCTTT | CASSLSAARTEAFF
many | NA | TRBJ2-1 | TRBV2 | TGTGCCAGCGGGGGGCATAATGAGCAGTTCTTC | CASGGHNEQFF
many | TRBD1 | TRBJ1-2 | TRBV6-6 | TGTGCCAGCAGATGGACAGGGGTTTTAAAGGGCTACACCTTC | CASRWTGVLKGYTF
many | NA | TRBJ1-2 | TRBV12-3/TRBV12-4 | TGTGCCAGCAGTCCCAACGGATACGACTACACCTTC | CASSPNGYDYTF
many | TRBD2 | TRBJ2-3 | TRBV20-1 | TGCAGTGCAGAAACTAGCGGGAGCATTAGAGATACGCAGTATTTT | CSAETSGSIRDTQYF
many | TRBD1 | TRBJ2-7 | TRBV25-1 | TGTGCCAGCATGAAAGGGGGCTGGTACGAGCAGTACTTC | CASMKGGWYEQYF
many | TRBD1 | TRBJ1-5 | TRBV24-1 | TGTGCCACCAGTGACCCAAACGGACAGGGCAATCAGCCCCAGCATTTT | CATSDPNGQGNQPQHF
many | NA | TRBJ2-5 | TRBV29-1 | TGCAGCGTTGAAGGTTTACAGGGGAGGGAGACCCAGTACTTC | CSVEGLQGRETQYF
NA | TRBD2 | TRBJ2-3 | TRBV29-1 | TGCAGCGTTGTCGTGGCGGGGGGCCCCATAGATACGCAGTATTTT | CSVVVAGGPIDTQYF
many | NA | TRBJ1-4 | TRBV7-2 | TGTGCCAGCAGCTTAGTTTTCGCGGTTGGTAATGAAAAACTGTTTTTT | CASSLVFAVGNEKLFF
many | NA | TRBJ2-7 | TRBV7-6 | TGTGCCAGCAGCCCCGAGGGCTCCTACGAGCAGTACTTC | CASSPEGSYEQYF